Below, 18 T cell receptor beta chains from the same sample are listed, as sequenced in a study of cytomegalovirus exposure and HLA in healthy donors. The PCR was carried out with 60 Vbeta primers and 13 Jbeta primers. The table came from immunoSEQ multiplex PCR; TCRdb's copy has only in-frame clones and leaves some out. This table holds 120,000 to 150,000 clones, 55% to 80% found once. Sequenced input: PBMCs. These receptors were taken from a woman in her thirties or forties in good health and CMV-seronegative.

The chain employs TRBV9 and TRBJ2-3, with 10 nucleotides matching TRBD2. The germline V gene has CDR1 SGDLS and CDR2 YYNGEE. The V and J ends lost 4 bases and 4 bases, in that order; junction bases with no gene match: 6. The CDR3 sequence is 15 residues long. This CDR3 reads CASSPRSGGADTQYF. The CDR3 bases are TGTGCCAGCAGCCCCCGCAGCGGGGGGGCAGATACGCAGTATTTT.

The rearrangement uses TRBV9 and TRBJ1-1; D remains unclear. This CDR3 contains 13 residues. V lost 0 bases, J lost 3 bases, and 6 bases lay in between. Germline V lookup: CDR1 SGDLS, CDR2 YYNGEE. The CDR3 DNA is TGTGCCAGCAGCGTAGTTGGAGACACTGAAGCTTTCTTT. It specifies CASSVVGDTEAFF.

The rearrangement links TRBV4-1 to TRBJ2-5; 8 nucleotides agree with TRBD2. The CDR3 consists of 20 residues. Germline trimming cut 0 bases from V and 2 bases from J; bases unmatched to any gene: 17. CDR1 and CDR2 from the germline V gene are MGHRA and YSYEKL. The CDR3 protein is CASSQEIRSGKRGFQETQYF. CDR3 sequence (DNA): TGCGCCAGCAGCCAAGAGATCCGATCTGGGAAGCGGGGGTTTCAAGAGACCCAGTACTTC.

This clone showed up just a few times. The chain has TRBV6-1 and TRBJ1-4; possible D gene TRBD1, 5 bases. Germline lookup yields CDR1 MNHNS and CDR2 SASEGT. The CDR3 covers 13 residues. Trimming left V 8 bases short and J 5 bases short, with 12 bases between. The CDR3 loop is CASGMRGNEKLFF. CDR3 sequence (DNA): TGTGCCAGCGGCATGCGGGGGAATGAAAAACTGTTTTTT.

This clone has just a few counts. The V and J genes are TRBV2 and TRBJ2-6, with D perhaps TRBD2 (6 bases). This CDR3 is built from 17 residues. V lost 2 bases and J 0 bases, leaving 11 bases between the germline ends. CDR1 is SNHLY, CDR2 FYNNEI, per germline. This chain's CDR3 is CASSESRDFSGANVLTF. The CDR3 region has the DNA TGTGCCAGCAGTGAATCCCGGGACTTCTCTGGGGCCAACGTCCTGACTTTC. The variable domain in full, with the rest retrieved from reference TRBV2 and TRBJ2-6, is EPEVTQTPSHQVTQMGQEVILRCVPISNHLYFYWYRQILGQKVEFLVSFYNNEISEKSEIFDDQFSVERPDGSNFTLKIRSTKLEDSAMYFCASSESRDFSGANVLTFGAGSRLTVL.

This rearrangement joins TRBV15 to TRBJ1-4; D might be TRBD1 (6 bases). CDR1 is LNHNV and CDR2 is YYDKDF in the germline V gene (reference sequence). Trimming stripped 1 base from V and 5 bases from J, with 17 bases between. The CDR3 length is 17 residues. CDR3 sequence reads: CATSRGTVQRMNEKLFF. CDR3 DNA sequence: TGTGCCACCAGCAGAGGGACAGTTCAGAGGATGAATGAAAAACTGTTTTTT.

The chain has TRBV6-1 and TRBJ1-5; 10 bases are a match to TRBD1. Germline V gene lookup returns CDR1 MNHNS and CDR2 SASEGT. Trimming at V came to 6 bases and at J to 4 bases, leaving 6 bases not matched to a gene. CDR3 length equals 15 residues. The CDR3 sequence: CASRRQGARNQPQHF. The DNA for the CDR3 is TGTGCCAGCAGGCGACAGGGGGCTCGGAATCAGCCCCAGCATTTT.

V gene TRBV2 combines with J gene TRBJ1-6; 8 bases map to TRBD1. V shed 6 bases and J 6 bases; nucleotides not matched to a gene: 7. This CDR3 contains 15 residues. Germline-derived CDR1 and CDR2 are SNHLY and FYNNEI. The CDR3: CASRAGQGFNSPLHF. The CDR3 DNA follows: TGTGCCAGCAGGGCTGGACAGGGCTTTAATTCACCCCTCCACTTT.

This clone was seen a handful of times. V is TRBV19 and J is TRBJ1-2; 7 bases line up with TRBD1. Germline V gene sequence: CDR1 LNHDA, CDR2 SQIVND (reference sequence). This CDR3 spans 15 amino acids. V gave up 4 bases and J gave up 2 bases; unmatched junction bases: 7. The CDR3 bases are TGTGCCAGTAGTACTGACACACAGGGGAACTATGGCTACACCTTC. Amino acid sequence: CASSTDTQGNYGYTF. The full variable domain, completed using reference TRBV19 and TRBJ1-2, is DGGITQSPKYLFRKEGQNVTLSCEQNLNHDAMYWYRQDPGQGLRLIYYSQIVNDFQKGDIAEGYSVSREKKESFPLTVTSAQKNPTAFYLCASSTDTQGNYGYTFGSGTRLTVV.

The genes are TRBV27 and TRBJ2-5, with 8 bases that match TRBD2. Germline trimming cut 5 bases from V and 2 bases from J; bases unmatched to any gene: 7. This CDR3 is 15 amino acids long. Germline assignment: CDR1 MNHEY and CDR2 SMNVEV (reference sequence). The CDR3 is CASSLMRGDQETQYF. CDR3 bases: TGTGCCAGCAGTCTGATGCGGGGGGATCAAGAGACCCAGTACTTC.

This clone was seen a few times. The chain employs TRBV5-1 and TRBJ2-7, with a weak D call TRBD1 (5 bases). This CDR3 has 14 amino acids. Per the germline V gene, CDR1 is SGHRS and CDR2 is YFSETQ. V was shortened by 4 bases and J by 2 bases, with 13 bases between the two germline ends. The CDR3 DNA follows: TGCGCCAGCAGCCCGTGGACAATGGCCTACGAGCAGTACTTC. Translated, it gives CASSPWTMAYEQYF.

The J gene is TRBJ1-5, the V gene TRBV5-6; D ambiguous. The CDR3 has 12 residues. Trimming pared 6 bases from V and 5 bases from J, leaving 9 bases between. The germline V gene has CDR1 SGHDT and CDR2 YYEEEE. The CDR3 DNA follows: TGTGCCAGCACTGTGGCGGATCAGCCCCAGCATTTT. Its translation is CASTVADQPQHF.

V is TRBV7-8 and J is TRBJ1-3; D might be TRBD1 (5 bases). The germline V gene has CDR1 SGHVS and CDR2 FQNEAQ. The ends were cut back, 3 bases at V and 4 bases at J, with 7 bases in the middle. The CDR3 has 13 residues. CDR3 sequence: CASSFRVGNTIYF. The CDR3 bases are TGTGCCAGCAGCTTCAGGGTGGGAAACACCATATATTTT.

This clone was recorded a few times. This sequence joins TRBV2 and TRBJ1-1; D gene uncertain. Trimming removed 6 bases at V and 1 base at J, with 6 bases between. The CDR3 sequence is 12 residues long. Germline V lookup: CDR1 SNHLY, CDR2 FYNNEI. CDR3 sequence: CASRSKNTEAFF. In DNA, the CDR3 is TGTGCCAGCAGATCCAAGAACACTGAAGCTTTCTTT.

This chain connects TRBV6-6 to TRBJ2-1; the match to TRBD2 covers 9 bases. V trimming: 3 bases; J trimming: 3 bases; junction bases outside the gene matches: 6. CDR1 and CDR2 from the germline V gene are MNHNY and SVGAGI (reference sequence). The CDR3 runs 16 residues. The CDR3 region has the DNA TGTGCCAGCAGTTATGAAGGGCGGGGGGGCTACAATGAGCAGTTCTTC. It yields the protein CASSYEGRGGYNEQFF.

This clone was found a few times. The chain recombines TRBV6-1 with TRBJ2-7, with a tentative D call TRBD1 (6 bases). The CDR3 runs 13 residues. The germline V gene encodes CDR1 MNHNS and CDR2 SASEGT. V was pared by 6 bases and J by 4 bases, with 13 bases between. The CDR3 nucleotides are TGTGCCAGCAGCCGGGACACCTTATACGAGCAGTACTTC. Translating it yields CASSRDTLYEQYF.

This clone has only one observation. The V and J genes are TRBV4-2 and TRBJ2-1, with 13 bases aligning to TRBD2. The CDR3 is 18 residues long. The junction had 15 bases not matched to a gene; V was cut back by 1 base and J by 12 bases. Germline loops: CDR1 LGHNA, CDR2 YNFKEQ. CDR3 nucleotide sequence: TGTGCCAGCAGCCAAGGCGGACTAGCGGGGGCCCTGGGGCATGGGCAGTTCTTC. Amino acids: CASSQGGLAGALGHGQFF.

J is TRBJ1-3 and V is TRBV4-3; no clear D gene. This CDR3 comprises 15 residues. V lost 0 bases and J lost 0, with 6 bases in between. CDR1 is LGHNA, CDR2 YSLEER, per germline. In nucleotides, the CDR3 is TGCGCCAGCAGCCAAGATCCCAACTCTGGAAACACCATATATTTT. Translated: CASSQDPNSGNTIYF.